These 2 T cell receptor beta chains came from one sample sequenced in a study of cytomegalovirus exposure and HLA in healthy donors. Both 60 Vbeta primers and 13 Jbeta primers went into the PCR. This table comes from immunoSEQ multiplex PCR, and its TCRdb copy is limited to in-frame clones, with some not included. The data show under 150,000 clones, 70% to 80% seen once. Sequenced: PBMCs. The receptor source for this set is a woman in her forties or fifties in good health and CMV-seropositive.

CDR3 sequence: CASSVPRTGGRHNEQFF. In DNA form, the CDR3 reads TGTGCCAGCAGCGTCCCCAGAACAGGGGGCAGGCACAATGAGCAGTTCTTC. The chain is built from TRBV9 and TRBJ2-1, with 9 bases fitting TRBD1. V was clipped by 2 bases and J by 5 bases; unmatched bases: 11. The CDR3 contains 17 residues. CDR1 and CDR2 (germline): SGDLS, YYNGEE. The whole variable domain, filled in from reference TRBV9 and TRBJ2-1, reads DSGVTQTPKHLITATGQRVTLRCSPRSGDLSVYWYQQSLDQGLQFLIQYYNGEERAKGNILERFSAQQFPDLHSELNLSSLELGDSALYFCASSVPRTGGRHNEQFFGPGTRLTVL.

This clone is a singleton in its sample. This chain joins TRBV6-5 and TRBJ1-1, with 7 bases that match TRBD1. V was pared by 8 bases and J by 3 bases, with 9 bases of the junction left unmatched. The CDR3 runs 14 residues. Germline CDR1 reads MNHEY; CDR2 reads SVGAGI. The CDR3 DNA reads TGTGCCAGCCAGGGGGGACGGTTGGACACTGAAGCTTTCTTT. As protein: CASQGGRLDTEAFF.